This T cell receptor beta chain appears in the sequencing data of a study of blood T cell repertoires in COVID-19. Study at large: Samples came from the United States, Italy and Spain, spanning acute and convalescent COVID-19. The cDNA or gDNA used as material had been derived from T cells, B-cell-depleted T cells, or PBMCs.

Germline V CDR1 and CDR2: MDHEN, SYDVKM. Trimming removed 3 bases from V and 0 bases from J, with 16 bases in between. The CDR3 covers 17 residues. As handled by the study authors: Reference gene primer amplification gave nucleated cell count estimates. TCRdb's copy holds only in-frame clones and misses some; the assay was immunoSEQ multiplex PCR. The DNA was the basis for D and trimming; V, J and clone size are from that table. Of about 270,000 clones in the sample, around four fifths are singletons; the top ten hold 5.7%. The sample consisted of peripheral blood. The TCR was taken from a man at least 80 years old with acute or convalescent COVID-19. This chain links TRBV28 with TRBJ2-3; D is possibly TRBD2 (5 bases). The CDR3 sequence is CASSLRRGPSSTDTQYF. CDR3 in DNA: TGTGCCAGCAGTTTGAGACGAGGGCCCTCTAGCACAGATACGCAGTATTTT.